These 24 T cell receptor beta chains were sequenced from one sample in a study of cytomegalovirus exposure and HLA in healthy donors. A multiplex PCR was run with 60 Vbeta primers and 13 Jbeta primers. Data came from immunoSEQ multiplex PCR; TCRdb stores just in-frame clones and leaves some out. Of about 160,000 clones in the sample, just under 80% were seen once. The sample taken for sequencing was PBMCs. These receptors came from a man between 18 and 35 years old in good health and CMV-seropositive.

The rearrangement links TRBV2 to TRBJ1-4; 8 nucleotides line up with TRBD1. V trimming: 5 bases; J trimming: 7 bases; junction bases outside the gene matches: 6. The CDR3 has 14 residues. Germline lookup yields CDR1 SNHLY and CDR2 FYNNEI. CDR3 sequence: CASSTDRGSEKLFF. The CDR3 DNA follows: TGTGCCAGCAGTACTGACAGGGGTAGTGAAAAACTGTTTTTT.

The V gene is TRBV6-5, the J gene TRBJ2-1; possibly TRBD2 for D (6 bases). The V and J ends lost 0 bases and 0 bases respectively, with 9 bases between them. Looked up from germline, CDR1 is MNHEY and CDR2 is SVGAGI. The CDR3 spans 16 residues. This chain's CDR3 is CASSYSAGASYNEQFF. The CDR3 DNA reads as TGTGCCAGCAGTTACTCAGCGGGTGCCTCCTACAATGAGCAGTTCTTC.

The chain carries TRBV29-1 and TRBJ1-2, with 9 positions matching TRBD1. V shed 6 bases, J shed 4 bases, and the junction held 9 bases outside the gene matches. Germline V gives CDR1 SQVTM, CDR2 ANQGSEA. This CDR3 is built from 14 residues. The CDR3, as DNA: TGCAGCGTAGACTTAGGGGGACAGGGCTATGGCTACACCTTC. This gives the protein CSVDLGGQGYGYTF.

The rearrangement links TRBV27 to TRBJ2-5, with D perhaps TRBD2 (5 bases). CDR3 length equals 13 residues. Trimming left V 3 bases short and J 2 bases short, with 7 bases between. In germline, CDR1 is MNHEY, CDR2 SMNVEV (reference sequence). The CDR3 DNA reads TGTGCCAGCAGTTTGGGAGTTCAAGAGACCCAGTACTTC. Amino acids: CASSLGVQETQYF.

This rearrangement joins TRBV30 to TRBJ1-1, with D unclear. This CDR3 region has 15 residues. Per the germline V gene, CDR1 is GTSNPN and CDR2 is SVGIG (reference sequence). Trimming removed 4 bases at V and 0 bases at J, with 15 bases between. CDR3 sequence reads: CAWNPPLTVNTEAFF. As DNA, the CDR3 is TGTGCCTGGAACCCACCGCTAACAGTGAACACTGAAGCTTTCTTT.

CDR3 DNA: TGTGCCAGCAGTGTTAGCGGGAGGAGTTCGTCCGAGCAGTACTTC. Translation gives CASSVSGRSSSEQYF. The V and J genes are TRBV6-1 and TRBJ2-7; 10 bases align to TRBD2. CDR1 and CDR2 from the germline V gene are MNHNS and SASEGT. This CDR3 has 15 residues. Trimming at V came to 4 bases and at J to 6 bases, leaving 9 bases not matched to a gene.

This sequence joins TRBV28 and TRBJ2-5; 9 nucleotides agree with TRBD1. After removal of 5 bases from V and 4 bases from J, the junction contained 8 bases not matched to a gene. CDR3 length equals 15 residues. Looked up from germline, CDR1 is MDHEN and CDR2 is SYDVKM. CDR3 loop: CASSAQGALGETQYF. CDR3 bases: TGTGCCAGCAGTGCACAGGGGGCCCTCGGAGAGACCCAGTACTTC. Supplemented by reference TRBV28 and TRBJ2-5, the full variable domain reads DVKVTQSSRYLVKRTGEKVFLECVQDMDHENMFWYRQDPGLGLRLIYFSYDVKMKEKGDIPEGYSVSREKKERFSLILESASTNQTSMYLCASSAQGALGETQYFGPGTRLLVL.

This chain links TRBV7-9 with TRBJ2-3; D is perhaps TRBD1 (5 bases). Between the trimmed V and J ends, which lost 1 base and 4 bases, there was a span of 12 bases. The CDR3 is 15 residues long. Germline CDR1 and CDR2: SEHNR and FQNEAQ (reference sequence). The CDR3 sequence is CASSLGSRVADTQYF. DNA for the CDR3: TGTGCCAGCAGCTTAGGCTCCAGGGTGGCAGATACGCAGTATTTT.

CDR3 sequence reads: CASRPYALLAGTDTQYF. The DNA of the CDR3 is TGTGCAAGTCGCCCCTATGCTCTTCTCGCTGGCACAGATACGCAGTATTTT. The chain employs TRBV12-2 and TRBJ2-3; TRBD2, the D gene given by the table, was not confirmed from the DNA. TRBV12-2 is a documented pseudogene. The CDR3 has 17 residues.

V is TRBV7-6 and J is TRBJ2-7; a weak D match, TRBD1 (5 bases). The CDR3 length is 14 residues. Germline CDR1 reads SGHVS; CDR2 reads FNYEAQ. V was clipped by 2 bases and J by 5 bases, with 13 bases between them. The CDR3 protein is CASSLSAGQDEQYF. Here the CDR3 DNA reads TGTGCCAGCAGCTTAAGTGCAGGGCAGGACGAGCAGTACTTC.

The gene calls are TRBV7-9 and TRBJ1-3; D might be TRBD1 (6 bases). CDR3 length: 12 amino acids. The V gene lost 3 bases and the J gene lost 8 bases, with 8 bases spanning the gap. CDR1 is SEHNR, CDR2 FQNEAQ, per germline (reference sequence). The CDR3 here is CASSLGADTIYF. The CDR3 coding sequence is TGTGCCAGCAGCTTGGGGGCGGACACCATATATTTT.

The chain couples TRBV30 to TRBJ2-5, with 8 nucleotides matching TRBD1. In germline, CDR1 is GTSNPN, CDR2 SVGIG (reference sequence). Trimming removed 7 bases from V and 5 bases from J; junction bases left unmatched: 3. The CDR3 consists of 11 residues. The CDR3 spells CALRQGETQYF. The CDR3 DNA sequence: TGTGCCTTACGACAGGGGGAGACCCAGTACTTC.

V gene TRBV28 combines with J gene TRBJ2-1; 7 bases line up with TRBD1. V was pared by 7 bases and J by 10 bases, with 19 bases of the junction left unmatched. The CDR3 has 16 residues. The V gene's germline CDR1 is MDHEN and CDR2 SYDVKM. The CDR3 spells CASIPPGGRGLKEQFF. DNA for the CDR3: TGTGCCAGCATCCCCCCTGGGGGCAGGGGGTTGAAGGAGCAGTTCTTC.

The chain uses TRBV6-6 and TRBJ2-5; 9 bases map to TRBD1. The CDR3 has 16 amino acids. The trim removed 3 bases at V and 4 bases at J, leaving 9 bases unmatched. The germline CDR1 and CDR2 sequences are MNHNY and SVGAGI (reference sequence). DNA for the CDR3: TGTGCCAGCAGTTATGGCCGGGACAGGGTGGGAGAGACCCAGTACTTC. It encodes CASSYGRDRVGETQYF.

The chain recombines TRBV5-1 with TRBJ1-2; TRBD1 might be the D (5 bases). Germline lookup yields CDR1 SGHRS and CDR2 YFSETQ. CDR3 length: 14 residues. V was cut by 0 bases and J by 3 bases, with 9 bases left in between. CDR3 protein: CASSLGTGHYGYTF. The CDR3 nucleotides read TGCGCCAGCAGCTTGGGAACAGGACACTATGGCTACACCTTC.

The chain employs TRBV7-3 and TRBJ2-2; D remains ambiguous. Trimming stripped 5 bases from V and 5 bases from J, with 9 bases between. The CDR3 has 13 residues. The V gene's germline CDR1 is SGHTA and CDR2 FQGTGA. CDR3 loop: CASSATGTGELFF. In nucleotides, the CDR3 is TGTGCCAGCAGCGCCACGGGTACCGGGGAGCTGTTTTTT.

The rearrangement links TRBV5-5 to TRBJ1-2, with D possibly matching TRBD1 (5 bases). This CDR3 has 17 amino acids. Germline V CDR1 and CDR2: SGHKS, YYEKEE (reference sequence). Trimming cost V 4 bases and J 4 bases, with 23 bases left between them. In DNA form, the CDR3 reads TGTGCCAGCAGCCCAACCGACTCCGCAGGGTATGGCTATGGCTACACCTTC. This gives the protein CASSPTDSAGYGYGYTF.

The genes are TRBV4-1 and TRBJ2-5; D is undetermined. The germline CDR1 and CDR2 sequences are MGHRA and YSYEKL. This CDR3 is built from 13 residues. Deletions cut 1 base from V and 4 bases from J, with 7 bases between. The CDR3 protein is CASSQGRRETQYF. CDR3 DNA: TGCGCCAGCAGCCAAGGCCGTAGAGAGACCCAGTACTTC.

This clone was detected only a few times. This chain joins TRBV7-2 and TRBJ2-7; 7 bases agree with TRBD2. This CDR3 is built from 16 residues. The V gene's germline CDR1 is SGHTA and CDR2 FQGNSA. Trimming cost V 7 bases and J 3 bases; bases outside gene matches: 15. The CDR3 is CASTPRGGSRGYEQYF. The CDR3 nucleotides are TGTGCCAGCACCCCACGGGGCGGGAGCCGGGGCTACGAGCAGTACTTC.

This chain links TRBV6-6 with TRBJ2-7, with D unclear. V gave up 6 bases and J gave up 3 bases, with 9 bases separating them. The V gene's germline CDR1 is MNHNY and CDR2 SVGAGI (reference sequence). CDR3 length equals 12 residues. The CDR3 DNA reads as TGTGCCAGCAGCCTAGTGGGCTACGAGCAGTACTTC. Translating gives CASSLVGYEQYF.

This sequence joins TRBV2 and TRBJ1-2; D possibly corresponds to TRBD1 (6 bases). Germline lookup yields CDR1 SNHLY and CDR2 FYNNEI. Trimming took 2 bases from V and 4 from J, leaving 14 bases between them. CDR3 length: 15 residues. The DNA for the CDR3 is TGTGCCAGCAGTGAAACTCCGGGACAAATCTATGGCTACACCTTC. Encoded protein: CASSETPGQIYGYTF.

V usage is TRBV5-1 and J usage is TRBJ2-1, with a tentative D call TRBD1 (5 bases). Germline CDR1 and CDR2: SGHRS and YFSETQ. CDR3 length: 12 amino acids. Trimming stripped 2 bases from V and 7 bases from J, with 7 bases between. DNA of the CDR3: TGCGCCAGCAGCTTAACAGGAAATGAGCAGTTCTTC. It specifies CASSLTGNEQFF.

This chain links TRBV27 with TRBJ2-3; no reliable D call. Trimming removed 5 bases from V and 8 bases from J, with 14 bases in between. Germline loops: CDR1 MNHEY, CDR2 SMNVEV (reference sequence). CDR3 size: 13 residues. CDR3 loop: CASSPPAMLTQYF. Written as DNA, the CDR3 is TGTGCCAGCAGTCCCCCCGCGATGCTTACGCAGTATTTT.

CDR3 region: CASSKSGYEQYF. The CDR3 bases are TGTGCCAGCAGCAAATCAGGGTACGAGCAGTACTTC. This chain links TRBV21-1 with TRBJ2-7; the D call of TRBD1 is as the table states it, not checked on the DNA. TRBV21-1 constitutes a pseudogene. The CDR3 has 12 residues.